The 21 T cell receptor beta chains given below trace back to one sample, sequenced in a study of tumor and adjacent non-tumor tissue in lung cancer. A modified ARM-PCR protocol with three rounds of nested PCR amplified TCRbeta. Each CDR3 protein gets one entry after TCRdb re-called the multiplex PCR reads with MiXCR. In the table there are approximately 86,000 distinct CDR3 sequences, just under 75% of which are singletons. RNA was extracted from bulk tissue without any cell sorting. The source material was lung tumor tissue. The source is a woman between 35 and 50 years old with non-small cell lung cancer.

As for this clonotype: One junction end does not reproduce the germline sequence, and a read error may be involved. The V and J genes are TRBV6-5 and TRBJ2-7; TRBD1 aligns across 8 bases. The CDR3 contains 14 residues. Germline V gene lookup returns CDR1 MNHEY and CDR2 SVGAGI. The CDR3, as DNA: TGCACCAGCAGTTCCCCCACAGGGGGCTACGAGCAGTACTTC. The encoded protein is CTSSSPTGGYEQYF.

This chain connects TRBV10-3 to TRBJ2-3, with 8 bases matching TRBD2. The trim removed 10 bases at V and 5 bases at J, leaving 17 bases unmatched. Germline CDR1 and CDR2: ENHRY and SYGVKD. CDR3 size: 16 residues. CDR3 sequence (DNA): TGTGCCACCCGTCCCTCGGGACTAGGAAGTATAGATACGCAGTATTTT. Translation gives CATRPSGLGSIDTQYF.

The rearrangement joins TRBV11-2 to TRBJ2-1; D gene uncertain. The V end lost 4 bases, the J end lost 3 bases, and 19 bases lay between the germline ends. Per germline, CDR1 SGHAT and CDR2 FQNNGV. The CDR3 runs 17 residues. For the CDR3, the DNA is TGTGCCAGCAGCTCCCGCTGGTGGGCCAATAGCTACAATGAGCAGTTCTTC. It is translated as CASSSRWWANSYNEQFF.

This clonotype was found a few times. At one of its ends the junction is not consistent with the germline gene, which may arise from a read error. The chain carries TRBV6-5 and TRBJ1-2, with D tentatively TRBD1 (5 bases). The CDR3 is 15 amino acids. Germline-derived CDR1 and CDR2 are MNHEY and SVGAGI. The CDR3 is CAISYEAGSDYGYTF. CDR3 bases: TGTGCCATCAGTTACGAGGCAGGGTCCGACTATGGCTACACCTTC.

Ten or more counts support this clonotype. This chain joins TRBV29-1 and TRBJ2-1; D unclear. Germline values: CDR1 SQVTM, CDR2 ANQGSEA. Trimming cost V 4 bases and J 10 bases, with 14 bases left between them. This CDR3 is 12 amino acids long. This CDR3 is CSVAPDLAEQFF. CDR3 coding DNA: TGCAGCGTTGCCCCTGACTTGGCCGAGCAGTTCTTC.

The CDR3 is CASTSTPPSGFYF. CDR3 sequence (DNA): TGTGCCAGCACTTCGACCCCCCCTAGCGGATTCTACTTC. This chain links TRBV28 with TRBJ2-7; TRBD2 aligns across 7 bases. This CDR3 region has 13 residues. Germline-derived CDR1 and CDR2 are MDHEN and SYDVKM. V shed 7 bases, J shed 13 bases, and the junction held 16 bases outside the gene matches.

This clonotype appeared many times. The chain carries TRBV4-2 and TRBJ2-1; 10 positions agree with TRBD2. This CDR3 has 15 residues. V shed 1 base and J 13 bases; nucleotides not matched to a gene: 10. Per germline, CDR1 LGHNA and CDR2 YNFKEQ. The CDR3 reads CASSQALSSGGSQFF. The CDR3 DNA sequence: TGTGCCAGCAGCCAAGCCCTGTCTAGCGGGGGTTCCCAGTTCTTC.

With regard to this clonotype: The conserved phenylalanine or tryptophan normally closing the CDR3 is absent here, so this likely arose from a read error. The gene calls are TRBV6-6 and TRBJ2-2; TRBD2 aligns across 7 bases. V dropped 10 bases and J dropped 3; count of bases not matched to a gene: 2. Germline V gene sequence: CDR1 MNHNY, CDR2 SVGAGI (reference sequence). There are 12 residues in the CDR3. The CDR3 reads CANSGDTGELFI. Written as DNA, the CDR3 is TGTGCCAACAGCGGGGACACCGGGGAGCTGTTTATT.

About this clonotype: A read error is possible here, since a much larger clone lies one base away. CDR3 residues: CASSLDAYEQYF. DNA for the CDR3: TGTGCCAGCAGCCTCGACGCCTACGAGCAGTACTTC. The rearrangement links TRBV5-8 to TRBJ2-7; no reliable D call. CDR1 and CDR2 from the germline V gene are SGHTS and YDEGEE. The CDR3 has 12 amino acids. The germline V and J ends were trimmed by 4 bases and 2 bases, with 7 bases remaining between them.

The chain employs TRBV29-1 and TRBJ1-2, with D unresolved. Germline CDR1 SQVTM, CDR2 ANQGSEA. The CDR3 is 13 residues long. V was clipped by 3 bases and J by 3 bases, with 11 bases between them. The CDR3 spells CSVDETPYYGYTF. The CDR3 DNA sequence: TGCAGCGTTGACGAGACACCCTACTATGGCTACACCTTC. Using reference TRBV29-1 and TRBJ1-2 for the parts outside the CDR3, the full variable domain is SAVISQKPSRDICQRGTSLTIQCQVDSQVTMMFWYRQQPGQSLTLIATANQGSEATYESGFVIDKFPISRPNLTFSTLTVSNMSPEDSSIYLCSVDETPYYGYTFGSGTRLTVV.

Remarks on this clonotype: At one end, the junction sequence differs from germline, possibly due to a read error. The V call is TRBV29-1, the J call TRBJ2-7; D gene uncertain. The length of the CDR3 is 12 residues. Germline CDR1 reads SQVTM; CDR2 reads ANQGSEA. The CDR3 DNA reads as TGCAGCGCGAAAGGGAACCCCTACGAGCACTACTTC. It translates to CSAKGNPYEHYF.

The chain links TRBV6-1 to TRBJ2-3; D is undetermined. The J call could be wrong; TRBJ1-5 is a better fit for the DNA end. The germline V gene has CDR1 MNHNS and CDR2 SASEGT. The CDR3 loop spans 14 amino acids. DNA for the CDR3: TGTGCTAGCCGCGGGTTACTGAATCCAGGAACGCAGCATTTT. Translation gives CASRGLLNPGTQHF.

Comment on this clonotype: The junction does not match germline at one end; this may be a read error. The rearrangement joins TRBV7-8 to TRBJ2-1; 9 positions match TRBD2. This CDR3 contains 13 residues. CDR1 and CDR2 (germline): SGHVS, FQNEAQ. In DNA form, the CDR3 reads TGTGCCAACAGCGACCGGGGACTAGCCACTCGTGGCTTC. As protein: CANSDRGLATRGF.

V usage is TRBV5-4 and J usage is TRBJ2-2; D is unresolved. Germline-derived CDR1 and CDR2 are SGHNT and YYREEE (reference sequence). Trimming stripped 7 bases from V and 2 bases from J, with 12 bases between. This CDR3 region has 14 residues. Here the CDR3 reads CASGSRLNTGELFF. In nucleotides, the CDR3 is TGTGCCAGCGGCTCCCGCCTAAACACCGGGGAGCTGTTTTTT.

This clonotype has at least ten counts. The rearrangement links TRBV30 to TRBJ2-3, with D perhaps TRBD2 (6 bases). The germline V gene encodes CDR1 GTSNPN and CDR2 SVGIG (reference sequence). Trimming removed 5 bases at V and 5 bases at J, with 11 bases between. This CDR3 comprises 12 residues. CDR3 sequence reads: CAWGGSKDTQYF. The CDR3 nucleotides read TGTGCCTGGGGGGGGTCAAAAGATACGCAGTATTTT.

A word on this clonotype: The junction differs from germline at one of its ends, possibly a read error. The V gene is TRBV28, the J gene TRBJ1-6, with 7 bases lining up with TRBD1. From germline, CDR1 is MDHEN and CDR2 SYDVKM. CDR3 length: 15 residues. This CDR3 reads CANSSGGGVNSPLHF. The CDR3 DNA reads TGTGCCAACAGTTCAGGGGGGGGAGTTAATTCACCCCTCCACTTT.

The chain is built from TRBV29-1 and TRBJ2-1; TRBD2 matches at 11 bases. V trimming: 1 base; J trimming: 9 bases; junction bases outside the gene matches: 11. Germline assignment: CDR1 SQVTM and CDR2 ANQGSEA. The length of the CDR3 is 16 residues. CDR3 region: CSVEVMISGRGREQFF. In DNA form, the CDR3 reads TGCAGCGTTGAAGTGATGATTAGCGGGAGGGGGCGTGAGCAGTTCTTC.

This CDR3 reads CASSPRPRSPYDGQFF. The DNA for the CDR3 is TGTGCCAGCAGCCCAAGACCTAGGAGCCCCTACGATGGGCAATTCTTC. The rearrangement links TRBV11-3 to TRBJ2-1; no definite D call. V lost 5 bases and J 16 bases, leaving 30 bases between the germline ends. CDR1 SGHNT and CDR2 YENEEA come from the germline V gene. This CDR3 contains 16 residues.

The chain links TRBV4-1 to TRBJ2-1; D ambiguous. CDR1 is MGHRA, CDR2 YSYEKL, per germline. Trimming stripped 10 bases from V and 15 bases from J, with 22 bases between. The CDR3 loop spans 12 amino acids. In DNA, the CDR3 is TGCGCCAACTGCCAGAGGAGCCACCCGCTGTTCTTC. Translating it yields CANCQRSHPLFF.

In the case of this clonotype: One junction end does not reproduce the germline sequence, and a read error may be involved. The chain combines TRBV12-3 or TRBV12-4 with TRBJ2-2; 8 bases are shared with TRBD2. This CDR3 region has 16 residues. The DNA of the CDR3 is TGTGACAGCAGAGCCGGGGGGGCCCTCCGCACCGGGGAGCTGTTTTTT. Translating gives CDSRAGGALRTGELFF.

In its sample, this clonotype was seen many times. This chain joins TRBV28 and TRBJ2-7; 8 nucleotides match TRBD2. Trimming cost V 2 bases and J 6 bases; bases outside gene matches: 9. The CDR3 sequence is 15 residues long. Per germline, CDR1 MDHEN and CDR2 SYDVKM. Here the CDR3 DNA reads TGTGCCAGCAGTTTAAGAGGAGCGGGAGTACGCGAGCAGTACTTC. It codes for CASSLRGAGVREQYF.